This TCR beta chain was obtained from a study of technical replicates of blood from a few donors. The ends were cut back, 1 base at V and 5 bases at J, with 15 bases in the middle. CDR1 is MGHRA and CDR2 is YSYEKL in the germline V gene. This CDR3 region has 15 residues. Using immunoSEQ multiplex PCR, the repertoire was profiled, and TCRdb retains in-frame clones only, with some absent. The sample has about 81,000 clones, 95% to 97% seen once. Input material: T cells isolated from PBMCs. The chain joins TRBV4-1 to TRBJ2-7; the D gene is possibly TRBD1 (5 bases). The sequence derives from a human donor in good health. CDR3 in amino acids: CASSQVTGYRDEQYF. The CDR3, as DNA: TGCGCCAGCAGCCAAGTCACAGGTTATCGGGACGAGCAGTACTTC.